This T cell receptor (beta chain) derives from a study of cytomegalovirus exposure and HLA in healthy donors. Study observations and caveats: Reports credit the classifier with highly specific, highly sensitive diagnosis of cytomegalovirus status.

CDR1 is LGHNA and CDR2 is YNFKEQ in the germline V gene. The CDR3 is 15 residues long. V was shortened by 0 bases and J by 1 base, with 10 bases between the two germline ends. A remark on this clone: Its antigen is not identified.

TCRdb keeps only in-frame clones here, not all; method: immunoSEQ multiplex PCR. The table includes about 110,000 clones, more than 70% detected once. This TCR derives from a young woman in good health and CMV-seronegative. The V call is TRBV4-2, the J call TRBJ2-7, with D tentatively TRBD2 (5 bases). Sequencing was performed on PBMCs. The DNA for the CDR3 is TGTGCCAGCAGCCAAGACGGAGGAGGTTCCTACGAGCAGTACTTC. Its translation is CASSQDGGGSYEQYF.